This passage covers 21 T cell receptor beta chains from one sample sequenced in a study of T cells after yellow fever vaccination. One entry per CDR3 protein, called by TCRdb with MiXCR from the 5' RACE reads. Altogether some 240,000 distinct CDR3 sequences are present, 3% to 4% being singletons, with the ten largest covering under 3.5%. The source material was CD4+ T cells sorted from PBMCs, sampled 10 days after the yellow fever booster vaccination. The source is a man aged 18 to 29 who received the YFV17D yellow fever vaccine.

This clonotype occurred many times. CDR3 bases: TGTGCCTGGACGACAGGGGCGGGGAACACTGAAGCTTTCTTT. Amino acids: CAWTTGAGNTEAFF. The chain uses TRBV30 and TRBJ1-1, with 8 nucleotides matching TRBD1. Trimming cost V 4 bases and J 1 base; bases outside gene matches: 5. CDR3 length equals 14 residues. CDR1 GTSNPN and CDR2 SVGIG come from the germline V gene (reference sequence).

In this sample, this clonotype turned up a few times. The rearrangement joins TRBV20-1 to TRBJ1-4; possible D gene TRBD1, 6 bases. CDR1 and CDR2 (germline): DFQATT, SNEGSKA (reference sequence). With 5 bases removed from V and 2 bases from J, the gap between germline ends came to 12 bases. The CDR3 has 14 amino acids. For the CDR3, the DNA is TGCAGTGCTCCAGACAGGCCTACTAATGAAAAACTGTTTTTT. Its translation: CSAPDRPTNEKLFF.

In its sample, this clonotype was seen many times. This sequence joins TRBV18 and TRBJ2-1, with TRBD2 as a possible D gene (6 bases). This CDR3 region has 17 residues. The germline V gene encodes CDR1 KGHSH and CDR2 LQKENI. Trimming stripped 0 bases from V and 0 bases from J, with 12 bases between. For the CDR3, the DNA is TGTGCCAGCTCACCACCGGGACTTTCGAGCTCCTACAATGAGCAGTTCTTC. This translates into CASSPPGLSSSYNEQFF. Full variable domain (missing parts from reference TRBV18 and TRBJ2-1): NAGVMQNPRHLVRRRGQEARLRCSPMKGHSHVYWYRQLPEEGLKFMVYLQKENIIDESGMPKERFSAEFPKEGPSILRIQQVVRGDSAAYFCASSPPGLSSSYNEQFFGPGTRLTVL.

This chain joins TRBV12-3 or TRBV12-4 and TRBJ2-2, with 9 positions matching TRBD2. V was pared by 8 bases and J by 4 bases, with 2 bases of the junction left unmatched. CDR3 length: 13 amino acids. CDR3 sequence (DNA): TGTGCCAGCGTTAGCGGGAGCACCGGGGAGCTGTTTTTT. Amino acids: CASVSGSTGELFF.

This clonotype was seen ten or more times. V usage is TRBV2 and J usage is TRBJ1-4; 8 bases agree with TRBD1. From germline, CDR1 is SNHLY and CDR2 FYNNEI. This CDR3 has 14 amino acids. V gave up 6 bases and J gave up 8 bases; unmatched junction bases: 8. For the CDR3, the DNA is TGTGCCAGCAGAGCGACAGGGGACGAGGAAAAACTGTTTTTT. It translates to CASRATGDEEKLFF.

This clonotype was seen at least ten times. The J gene is TRBJ1-3, the V gene TRBV7-9; D is perhaps TRBD1 (5 bases). The CDR3 has 19 amino acids. The V and J ends lost 11 bases and 1 base respectively, with 30 bases between them. Germline lookup yields CDR1 SEHNR and CDR2 FQNEAQ (reference sequence). CDR3 nucleotides: TGTGCCTCTACACCCACACTTGGGACTTTCGAAATTTCTGGAAACACCATATATTTT. Residues: CASTPTLGTFEISGNTIYF.

There are many counts of this clonotype. The chain employs TRBV21-1 and TRBJ2-7. TRBV21-1 is labeled a pseudogene. The CDR3 is made up of 17 amino acids. The CDR3 bases are TGTGCCAGCAGCAAAGAACAGTCAGGACAGGATCCCTACGAGCAGTACGTC. This gives the protein CASSKEQSGQDPYEQYV.

The chain has TRBV7-6 and TRBJ1-2, with 9 bases matching TRBD1. V was clipped by 8 bases and J by 0 bases; unmatched bases: 4. The CDR3 sequence is 14 residues long. From germline, CDR1 is SGHVS and CDR2 FNYEAQ. The CDR3 sequence: CASETGGTNYGYTF. The CDR3, as DNA: TGTGCCAGCGAAACAGGGGGCACTAACTATGGCTACACCTTC.

The sample holds a few counts of this clonotype. V is TRBV5-1 and J is TRBJ1-4, with TRBD1 matching 9 bases. Trimming at V came to 4 bases and at J to 5 bases, leaving 9 bases not matched to a gene. CDR1 is SGHRS, CDR2 YFSETQ, per germline. The CDR3 length is 16 residues. This CDR3 is CASSPVGTGQNEKLFF. The DNA of the CDR3 is TGCGCCAGCAGCCCGGTAGGGACAGGGCAAAATGAAAAACTGTTTTTT. The full variable domain, its missing parts supplied by reference TRBV5-1 and TRBJ1-4, is KAGVTQTPRYLIKTRGQQVTLSCSPISGHRSVSWYQQTPGQGLQFLFEYFSETQRNKGNFPGRFSGRQFSNSRSEMNVSTLELGDSALYLCASSPVGTGQNEKLFFGSGTQLSVL.

This clonotype has just a few counts. This chain connects TRBV7-2 to TRBJ1-1; a weak D match, TRBD1 (5 bases). Germline CDR1 reads SGHTA; CDR2 reads FQGNSA. V lost 1 base and J 0 bases, leaving 12 bases between the germline ends. The CDR3 covers 16 residues. The CDR3 sequence is CASSLVWDPMNTEAFF. CDR3 sequence (DNA): TGTGCCAGCAGCTTAGTTTGGGACCCTATGAACACTGAAGCTTTCTTT.

This clonotype was picked up many times. J is TRBJ1-1 and V is TRBV5-5; unclear D gene. This CDR3 has 13 amino acids. Trimming took off 2 bases at V and 5 bases at J, with 10 bases between the two ends. Per the germline V gene, CDR1 is SGHKS and CDR2 is YYEKEE (reference sequence). This CDR3 reads CASSFWVETEAFF. As DNA, the CDR3 is TGTGCCAGCAGCTTCTGGGTAGAGACTGAAGCTTTCTTT.

This clonotype came up many times. The rearrangement uses TRBV20-1 and TRBJ1-1; 8 nucleotides line up with TRBD1. Germline V CDR1 and CDR2: DFQATT, SNEGSKA (reference sequence). The CDR3 is made up of 15 amino acids. V lost 0 bases, J lost 2 bases, and 5 bases stayed unmatched. The CDR3 protein is CSARDPGGRNTEAFF. CDR3 DNA: TGCAGTGCTAGAGATCCAGGGGGCCGAAACACTGAAGCTTTCTTT.

This clonotype has a count of ten or more. V gene TRBV20-1 combines with J gene TRBJ2-5, with D perhaps matching TRBD2 (5 bases). CDR3 length equals 16 residues. Between the trimmed V and J ends, which lost 6 bases and 4 bases, there was a span of 24 bases. CDR1 DFQATT and CDR2 SNEGSKA come from the germline V gene (reference sequence). The CDR3 is CSAIRSRTGSGETQYF. The DNA for the CDR3 is TGCAGTGCCATTCGTTCAAGGACTGGATCCGGAGAGACCCAGTACTTC.

This clonotype was counted a few times. The chain couples TRBV20-1 to TRBJ1-4; a weak D match, TRBD1 (6 bases). CDR1 and CDR2 (germline): DFQATT, SNEGSKA (reference sequence). V lost 0 bases and J 3 bases, leaving 11 bases between the germline ends. The CDR3 consists of 15 residues. Written as DNA, the CDR3 is TGCAGTGCTAGAGATCAAGGACAGTCTAATGAAAAACTGTTTTTT. It translates to CSARDQGQSNEKLFF.

This clonotype has a count of ten or more. The chain recombines TRBV12-3 or TRBV12-4 with TRBJ1-2; tentative D call: TRBD1 (6 bases). Trimming removed 6 bases from V and 8 bases from J, with 13 bases in between. This CDR3 has 12 amino acids. CDR3 amino acids: CASRGRGYGYTF. For the CDR3, the DNA is TGTGCCAGCAGGGGCAGGGGATACGGCTACACCTTC.

This clonotype was counted only a few times. V usage is TRBV5-4 and J usage is TRBJ2-2, with D possibly TRBD2 on 6 matching bases. Trimming removed 0 bases from V and 6 bases from J, with 12 bases in between. CDR3 length: 15 residues. The V gene's germline CDR1 is SGHNT and CDR2 YYREEE (reference sequence). The CDR3 protein is CASSLAGSGAGELFF. DNA for the CDR3: TGTGCCAGCAGCTTGGCAGGATCGGGGGCCGGGGAGCTGTTTTTT.

This clonotype showed up just a few times. The V and J genes are TRBV25-1 and TRBJ1-2; no firm D call. CDR3 size: 15 residues. CDR1 MGHDK and CDR2 SYGVNS come from the germline V gene. The V gene lost 5 bases and the J gene lost 4 bases, with 17 bases spanning the gap. This CDR3 reads CASSPPRPAAYGYTF. The DNA of the CDR3 is TGTGCCAGCAGTCCACCGAGACCGGCAGCCTATGGCTACACCTTC.

The chain uses TRBV6-2 or TRBV6-3 and TRBJ2-2, with D possibly matching TRBD1 (5 bases). The CDR3 has 16 residues. Germline assignment: CDR1 MNHEY and CDR2 SVGEGT. The germline V and J ends were trimmed by 0 bases and 1 base, with 9 bases remaining between them. CDR3 coding DNA: TGTGCCAGCAGTTACTCGAGCAGGGAGAACACCGGGGAGCTGTTTTTT. Its protein product is CASSYSSRENTGELFF.

The table lists this clonotype with a few counts. V gene TRBV24-1 combines with J gene TRBJ2-5, with TRBD2 matching 7 bases. V lost 3 bases to trimming and J lost 5 bases; unmatched junction nucleotides: 5. The germline gives CDR1 KGHDR, CDR2 SFDVKD. The CDR3 sequence is 14 residues long. CDR3 amino acids: CATSDPGLYETQYF. The CDR3 nucleotides read TGTGCCACCAGTGATCCGGGACTATATGAGACCCAGTACTTC.

This clonotype was counted at least ten times. The gene calls are TRBV3-1 and TRBJ1-1, with D uncertain. The CDR3 is made up of 13 amino acids. Germline CDR1 LGHDT, CDR2 YNNKEL (reference sequence). With 4 bases removed from V and 1 base from J, the gap between germline ends came to 7 bases. In DNA form, the CDR3 reads TGTGCCAGCAGCCGGGGAGAGAACACTGAAGCTTTCTTT. Its translation is CASSRGENTEAFF. Looking up the rest from reference TRBV3-1 and TRBJ1-1 gives the full variable domain: DTAVSQTPKYLVTQMGNDKSIKCEQNLGHDTMYWYKQDSKKFLKIMFSYNNKELIINETVPNRFSPKSPDKAHLNLHINSLELGDSAVYFCASSRGENTEAFFGQGTRLTVV.

This clonotype came up many times. One end of the junction does not line up with germline, which may come from a read error. This rearrangement joins TRBV7-6 to TRBJ1-2; D is unclear. There are 14 residues in the CDR3. From germline, CDR1 is SGHVS and CDR2 FNYEAQ. CDR3 amino acids: CSSSSLRSEYGYTF. Here the CDR3 DNA reads TGTTCCAGCAGCTCCTTGCGTTCGGAATATGGCTACACCTTC. Full variable domain (rest looked up from reference TRBV7-6 and TRBJ1-2): GAGVSQSPRYKVTKRGQDVALRCDPISGHVSLYWYRQALGQGPEFLTYFNYEAQQDKSGLPNDRFSAERPEGSISTLTIQRTEQRDSAMYRCSSSSLRSEYGYTFGSGTRLTVV.